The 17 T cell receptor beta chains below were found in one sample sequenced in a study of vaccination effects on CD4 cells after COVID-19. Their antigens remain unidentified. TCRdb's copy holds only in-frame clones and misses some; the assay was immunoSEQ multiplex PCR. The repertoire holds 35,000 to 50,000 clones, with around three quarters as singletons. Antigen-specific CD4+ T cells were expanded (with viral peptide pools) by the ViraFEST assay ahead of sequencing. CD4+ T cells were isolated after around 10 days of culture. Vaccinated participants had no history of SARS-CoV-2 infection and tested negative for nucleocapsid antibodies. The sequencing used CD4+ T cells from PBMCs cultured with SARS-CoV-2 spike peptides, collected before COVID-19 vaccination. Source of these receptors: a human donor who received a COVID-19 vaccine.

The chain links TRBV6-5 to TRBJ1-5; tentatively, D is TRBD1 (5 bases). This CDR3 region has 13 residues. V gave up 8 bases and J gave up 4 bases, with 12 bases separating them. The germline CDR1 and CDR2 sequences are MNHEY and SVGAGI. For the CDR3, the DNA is TGTGCCAGCCGAGGCGGGGGGAATCAGCCCCAGCATTTT. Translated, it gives CASRGGGNQPQHF.

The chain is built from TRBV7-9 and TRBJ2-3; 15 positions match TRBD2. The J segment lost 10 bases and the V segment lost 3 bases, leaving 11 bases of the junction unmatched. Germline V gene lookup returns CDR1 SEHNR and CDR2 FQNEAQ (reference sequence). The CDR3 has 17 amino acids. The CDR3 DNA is TGTGCCAGCAGCTTCGCGACCTGGACTAGCGGGGGGGATGCGCAGTATTTT. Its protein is CASSFATWTSGGDAQYF.

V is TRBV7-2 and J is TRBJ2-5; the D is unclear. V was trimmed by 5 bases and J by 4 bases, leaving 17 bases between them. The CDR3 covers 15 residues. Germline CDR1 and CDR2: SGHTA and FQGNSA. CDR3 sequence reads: CASSPTKSLSETQYF. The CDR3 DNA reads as TGTGCCAGCAGCCCGACCAAGTCCCTATCAGAGACCCAGTACTTC.

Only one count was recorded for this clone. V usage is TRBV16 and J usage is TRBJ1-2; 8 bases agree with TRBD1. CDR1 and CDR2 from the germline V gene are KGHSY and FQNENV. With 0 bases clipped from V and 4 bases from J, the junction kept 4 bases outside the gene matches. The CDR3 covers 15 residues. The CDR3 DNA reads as TGTGCCAGCAGCCAATCGGTACAGGGGGGCTATGGCTACACCTTC. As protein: CASSQSVQGGYGYTF.

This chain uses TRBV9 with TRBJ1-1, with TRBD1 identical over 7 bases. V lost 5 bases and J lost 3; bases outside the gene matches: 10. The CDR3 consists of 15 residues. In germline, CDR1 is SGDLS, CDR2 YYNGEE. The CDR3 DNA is TGTGCCAGCAGAAGGAGCAGGGGGTCCGACACTGAAGCTTTCTTT. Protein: CASRRSRGSDTEAFF. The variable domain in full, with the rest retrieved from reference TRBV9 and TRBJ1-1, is DSGVTQTPKHLITATGQRVTLRCSPRSGDLSVYWYQQSLDQGLQFLIQYYNGEERAKGNILERFSAQQFPDLHSELNLSSLELGDSALYFCASRRSRGSDTEAFFGQGTRLTVV.

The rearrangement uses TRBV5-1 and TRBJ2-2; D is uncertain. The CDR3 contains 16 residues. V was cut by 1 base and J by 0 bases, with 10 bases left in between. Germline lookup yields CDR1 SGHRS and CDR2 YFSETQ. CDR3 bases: TGCGCCAGCAGCTTGATGTACAGAGCGAACACCGGGGAGCTGTTTTTT. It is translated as CASSLMYRANTGELFF.

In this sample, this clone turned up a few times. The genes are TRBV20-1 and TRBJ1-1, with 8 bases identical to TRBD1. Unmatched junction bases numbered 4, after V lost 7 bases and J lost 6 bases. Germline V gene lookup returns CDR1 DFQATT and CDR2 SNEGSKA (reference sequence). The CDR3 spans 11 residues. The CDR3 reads CSVRGRPEAFF. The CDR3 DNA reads TGCAGTGTCAGGGGGCGACCTGAAGCTTTCTTT.

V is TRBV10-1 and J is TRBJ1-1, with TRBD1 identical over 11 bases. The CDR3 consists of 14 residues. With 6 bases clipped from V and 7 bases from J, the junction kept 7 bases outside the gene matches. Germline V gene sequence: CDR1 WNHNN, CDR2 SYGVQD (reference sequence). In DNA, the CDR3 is TGCGCCAGCAGCGGGAGGACAGGGGGCTTTGAAGCTTTCTTT. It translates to CASSGRTGGFEAFF.

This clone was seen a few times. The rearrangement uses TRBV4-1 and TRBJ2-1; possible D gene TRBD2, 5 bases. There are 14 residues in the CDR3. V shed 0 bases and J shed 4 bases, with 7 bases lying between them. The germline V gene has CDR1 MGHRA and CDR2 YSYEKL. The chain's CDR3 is CASSQEERYNEQFF. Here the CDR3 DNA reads TGCGCCAGCAGCCAAGAAGAGCGGTACAATGAGCAGTTCTTC.

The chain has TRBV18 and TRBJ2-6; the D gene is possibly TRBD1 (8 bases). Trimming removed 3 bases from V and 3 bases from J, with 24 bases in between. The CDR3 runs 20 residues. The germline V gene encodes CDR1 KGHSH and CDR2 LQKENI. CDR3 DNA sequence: TGTGCCAGCTCACCCCCGGGAGGACAGGGATCGTCTCGTGGGGCCAACGTCCTGACTTTC. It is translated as CASSPPGGQGSSRGANVLTF. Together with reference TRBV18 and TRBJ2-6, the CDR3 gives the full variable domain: NAGVMQNPRHLVRRRGQEARLRCSPMKGHSHVYWYRQLPEEGLKFMVYLQKENIIDESGMPKERFSAEFPKEGPSILRIQQVVRGDSAAYFCASSPPGGQGSSRGANVLTFGAGSRLTVL.

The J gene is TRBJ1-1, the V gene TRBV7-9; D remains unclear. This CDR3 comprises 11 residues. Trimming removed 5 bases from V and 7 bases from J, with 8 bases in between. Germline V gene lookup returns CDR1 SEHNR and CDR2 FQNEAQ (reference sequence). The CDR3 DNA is TGTGCCAGCAGCCGGGAGTATGAAGCTTTCTTT. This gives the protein CASSREYEAFF.

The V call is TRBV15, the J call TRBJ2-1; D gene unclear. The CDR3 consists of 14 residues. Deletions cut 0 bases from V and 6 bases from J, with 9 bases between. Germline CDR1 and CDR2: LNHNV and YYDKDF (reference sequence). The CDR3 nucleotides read TGTGCCACCAGCAGAGATAGTGGATCCAATGAGCAGTTCTTC. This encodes CATSRDSGSNEQFF.

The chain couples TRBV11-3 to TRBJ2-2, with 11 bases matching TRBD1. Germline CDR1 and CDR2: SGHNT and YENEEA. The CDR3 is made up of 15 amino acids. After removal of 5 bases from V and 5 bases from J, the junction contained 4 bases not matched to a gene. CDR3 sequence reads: CASSRTGGWTGELFF. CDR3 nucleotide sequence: TGTGCCAGCAGCCGGACAGGGGGCTGGACCGGGGAGCTGTTTTTT.

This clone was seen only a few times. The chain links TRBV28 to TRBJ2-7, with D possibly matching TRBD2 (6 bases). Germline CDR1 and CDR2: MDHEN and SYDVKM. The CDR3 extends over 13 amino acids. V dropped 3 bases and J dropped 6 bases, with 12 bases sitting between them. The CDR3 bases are TGTGCCAGCAGTTTTCAGGGTAGCGGCGAGCAGTACGTC. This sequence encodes CASSFQGSGEQYV.

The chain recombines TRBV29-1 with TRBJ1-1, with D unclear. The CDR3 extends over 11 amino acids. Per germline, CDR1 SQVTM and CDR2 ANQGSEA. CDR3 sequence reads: CIGVKNTEAFF. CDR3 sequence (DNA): TGCATTGGGGTGAAAAACACTGAAGCTTTCTTT.

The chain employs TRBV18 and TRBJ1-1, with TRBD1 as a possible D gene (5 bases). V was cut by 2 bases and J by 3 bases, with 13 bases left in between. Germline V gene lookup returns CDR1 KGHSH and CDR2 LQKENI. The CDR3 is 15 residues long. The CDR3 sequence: CASSPAGGGDTEAFF. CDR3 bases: TGTGCCAGCTCACCAGCCGGGGGAGGGGACACTGAAGCTTTCTTT.

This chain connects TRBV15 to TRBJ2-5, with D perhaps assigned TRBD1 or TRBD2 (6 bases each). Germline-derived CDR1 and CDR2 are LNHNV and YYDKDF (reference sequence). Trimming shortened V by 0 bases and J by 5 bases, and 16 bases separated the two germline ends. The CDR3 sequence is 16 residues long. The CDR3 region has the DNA TGTGCCACCAGCAGAGACAGGGGAGGCGCCGGGGAGACCCAGTACTTC. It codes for CATSRDRGGAGETQYF.